This note documents a single T cell receptor beta chain sequence. What it binds is not known. The record originates from a study of OX40 agonist ivuxolimab in advanced cancers. Study as a whole: Dose-escalation patients were diagnosed with hepatocellular carcinoma, melanoma, renal cell cancer or head and neck cancer.

Clones were read by immunoSEQ multiplex PCR, and TCRdb kept only the in-frame ones, dropping some. This sample carries roughly 150,000 clones, 85% to 95% of them seen once, and the ten largest clones take approximately 0.3%. Notes on the study in general: Antigens targeted by the expanded peripheral T cells were not determined. The mean number of expanded clones was higher in CD8+ T cells than in CD4+.

This CDR3 is built from 16 residues. Germline CDR1 reads SGHTA; CDR2 reads FQGNSA. The V segment lost 2 bases and the J segment 7 bases; nucleotides outside the gene matches: 8. The TCR sequence derives from an adult with an advanced solid tumor such as melanoma, head and neck, liver or kidney cancer. The rearrangement joins TRBV7-2 to TRBJ2-3; 11 bases align to TRBD2. Here the sequenced sample was CD4+ or CD8+ T cells sorted from blood, taken in a trial of the OX40 agonist ivuxolimab. The CDR3 spells CASSLIPSGGSHTQYF. The CDR3 DNA follows: TGTGCCAGCAGCTTAATTCCTAGCGGGGGGTCGCATACGCAGTATTTT. The whole variable domain, filled in from reference TRBV7-2 and TRBJ2-3, reads GAGVSQSPSNKVTEKGKDVELRCDPISGHTALYWYRQSLGQGLEFLIYFQGNSAPDKSGLPSDRFSAERTGGSVSTLTIQRTQQEDSAVYLCASSLIPSGGSHTQYFGPGTRLTVL.